The entry below gives a single TCR beta chain sequence along with its context. This clone's antigen is unknown. No qualities accompany the bases; no much larger clone lies one base away. The study profiled bulk TCR beta-chain repertoires in matched peripheral blood, tumor and adjacent normal breast tissue taken from about 16 patients with early-stage breast cancer. Before surgery, about 4.5-10 mL of whole blood was collected in EDTA tubes and processed within 2 hours. Ficoll-Paque centrifugation in SepMate-50 tubes was used to isolate peripheral blood mononuclear cells. PBMCs were cryopreserved in aliquots of about 1.7 to 4.5 million cells in 90% FBS with about 10% DMSO and kept in liquid nitrogen. The Qiagen AllPrep DNA/RNA Mini kit was used for genomic DNA extraction. The sample is drawn from a study of early stage breast cancer tumors (dated by TCRdb to the late 2010s). Background for the entire study: Of the approximately 16 invasive breast tumors, more than 9 were found to be estrogen receptor-positive, progesterone receptor-positive and HER2-negative. Of the roughly twelve ER+/PR+/HER2- tumors, eight were classified as invasive ductal carcinomas and four as invasive lobular carcinomas. On average, each sample got around 10-fold read coverage. Across all samples, approximately 2,500,000 templates representing about 1,100,000 unique clonotypes were detected. Overall results and qualifications from the work: Compared with adjacent normal breast tissue, tumors had higher clonality and roughly 2.5-fold greater T cell density. Analysis by tumor subtype was prevented by the small cohort size. Bulk genomic DNA sequencing of unsorted cells missed chain pairing and functional markers such as CD4, CD8 and FOXP3. Enriched TCRB sequences shared across patients were mostly commonly generated sequences, unlikely to play an important role in the tumor microenvironment. Repertoires from blood resembled normal breast more closely than tumor, and using blood as a reference for each tissue separated tumor from normal in most of the 16 patients.

Two independent genomic DNA replicates were amplified for each sample, with approximately 0.5 ug used for blood and around 1.5 ug for tumor or normal breast. Following the manufacturer's instructions, the ImmunoSeq Intro kit was used to carry out TCRB sequencing on genomic DNA. The multiplex PCR ran for around 30 cycles using proprietary primers and spike-in control sequences for absolute quantification. An 87-bp fragment spanning the CDR3 and flanking V and J genes was sequenced with single-end 150-bp reads. Each lane of an Illumina MiSeq running version 3.0 chemistry carried seven multiplexed samples, with two replicates apiece. From the authors' description of their analysis: The vendor's proprietary pipeline processed the raw data and merged both replicates into a single result for each sample. Clonotypes were defined as productive rearrangements sharing the V-gene family, CDR3 amino acid sequence and J-gene segment. Clonality was computed as 1 minus the normalized Shannon entropy (Pielou evenness) of TCRB abundances. To estimate T cell density, the total number of templates was divided by the input cell count, which was inferred from how much DNA went in. Recon, run with its default parameters, was used to estimate overall repertoire diversity and clonality. A clonotype was considered tumor-enriched if its abundance in tumor exceeded 0.1% and was at least 32-fold higher than its abundance in normal breast. Held by TCRdb, this immuneACCESS table contains in-frame sequences only and omits some clones. Under half of the omission traces to an unresolved V gene where checked; the cause of the rest is unknown. The D gene and trimming were derived from the DNA, and the V and J assignments and clone size from that table. Across this sample there are tens of thousands of clones, with less than 85% seen only once. The biggest ten clones account for roughly 13% of the sample.

CDR1 and CDR2 were assigned from the germline V gene as MRHNA and SNTAGT. V is cut by 4 bases and J by 2 bases, and the space between the germline ends is 10 bases. The CDR3 starts with the cysteine, ends with the phenylalanine, and has 14 residues. The sequence is cut down to CDR3 DNA, 42 bases in frame from base 1. The sequence links TRBV6-4 to TRBJ2-3, with TRBD1 perhaps the D gene, on 5 matching bases. Sequenced: blood. This TCR was recovered from a person aged 55-75 years with breast cancer. DNA sequence: TGTGCCAGCAGTGTCGTAGGGGACACAGATACGCAGTATTTT. The translation is CASSVVGDTDTQYF.